This T cell receptor (beta chain) appears in the sequencing data of a study of control samples from healthy donors and cancer patients. The CDR3 runs 13 residues. The V and J ends lost 7 bases and 14 bases respectively, with 23 bases between them. Germline assignment: CDR1 SEHNR and CDR2 FQNEAQ (reference sequence). Libraries were prepared by immunoSEQ multiplex PCR; TCRdb keeps only in-frame clonotypes and omits some of them. The table shows 400,000 to 500,000 clones, with around nine tenths occurring only once. This chain connects TRBV7-9 to TRBJ1-2; D might be TRBD1 (6 bases). The source of this sequence is a man aged 40-55 years with head and neck cancer. Sequencing was performed on PBMCs. The CDR3 DNA reads as TGTGCCAGCACCGACGGGGGGCCCTATTCGGAGACCTTC. Its translation is CASTDGGPYSETF.